The 23 T cell receptor beta chains below all came from one sample that was sequenced in a study of T cells in Graves' hyperthyroidism and ophthalmopathy. Regions amplified from RNA transcripts were the TCR beta CDR3 regions. HTBI primers were the set used in a first-round RT-PCR of the TCR CDR3. In TCRdb, the multiplex PCR reads were re-called with MiXCR into one record per CDR3 protein. The sample shows 350,000 to 500,000 distinct CDR3 sequences, around 15% of them seen only once. Material: blood. These receptor sequences come from a woman between 18 and 29 years old with Graves' hyperthyroidism.

This clonotype was seen repeatedly, ten times or more. The chain is built from TRBV20-1 and TRBJ2-3; D may correspond to TRBD1 or TRBD2 (5 bases each). This CDR3 region has 14 residues. Germline assignment: CDR1 DFQATT and CDR2 SNEGSKA (reference sequence). The germline V and J ends were trimmed by 6 bases and 1 base, with 14 bases remaining between them. The CDR3 sequence is CSAGPGPRTDTQYF. The CDR3 coding sequence is TGCAGTGCCGGGCCGGGACCACGCACAGATACGCAGTATTTT.

The table lists this clonotype with many counts. Just one base apart from a much larger clone, this may be a read error. The CDR3 DNA reads TGTGCCAGCAGCTTAGAACAGACCCAGTACTTC. Protein: CASSLEQTQYF. The genes are TRBV11-2 and TRBJ2-5; no clear D gene. CDR3 length: 11 amino acids. The germline gives CDR1 SGHAT, CDR2 FQNNGV. V lost 0 bases and J 6 bases, leaving 2 bases between the germline ends.

A note on this clonotype: A much larger clone is a single base away; this may be a read error. The rearrangement uses TRBV28 and TRBJ2-3; D gene ambiguous. CDR3 length equals 13 residues. Germline-derived CDR1 and CDR2 are MDHEN and SYDVKM. CDR3 sequence reads: CASCFWLADTQYF. The CDR3 nucleotides are TGTGCCAGCTGTTTCTGGCTCGCAGATACGCAGTATTTT.

This clonotype was picked up a small number of times. The J gene is TRBJ1-2, the V gene TRBV6-1; D is ambiguous. Germline values: CDR1 MNHNS, CDR2 SASEGT. There are 14 residues in the CDR3. V lost 5 bases, J lost 3 bases, and 13 bases lay in between. This chain's CDR3 is CASSPRSWYYGYTF. CDR3 coding DNA: TGTGCCAGCAGTCCCCGCTCTTGGTACTATGGCTACACCTTC.

In its sample, this clonotype was seen a few times. V usage is TRBV6-1 and J usage is TRBJ1-6; TRBD1 agrees at 7 bases. Trimming took 6 bases from V and 7 from J; bases not matched to a gene: 6. CDR1 is MNHNS, CDR2 SASEGT, per germline. This CDR3 comprises 14 residues. CDR3 DNA: TGTGCCAGCAGCAGACAGGGCCAAAATTCACCCCTCCACTTT. Translating it yields CASSRQGQNSPLHF.

The chain couples TRBV2 to TRBJ2-5; tentatively, D is TRBD1 (6 bases). The V end was cut by 6 bases, the J end by 5 bases, with 13 bases between. The CDR3 has 13 amino acids. Germline V CDR1 and CDR2: SNHLY, FYNNEI. The CDR3 reads CASRPQGPETQYF. The CDR3 nucleotides are TGTGCCAGCAGACCACAGGGTCCCGAGACCCAGTACTTC.

In its sample, this clonotype was seen many times. The V call is TRBV29-1, the J call TRBJ2-2; a weak D match, TRBD1 (6 bases). The germline V gene encodes CDR1 SQVTM and CDR2 ANQGSEA. Trimming took off 4 bases at V and 4 bases at J, with 7 bases between the two ends. This CDR3 contains 12 residues. The CDR3 coding sequence is TGCAGCGTTGGAGGGGGCACCGGGGAGCTGTTTTTT. Amino acids: CSVGGGTGELFF.

In this sample, this clonotype turned up many times. The chain uses TRBV20-1 and TRBJ2-7; D not certain. CDR1 and CDR2 (germline): DFQATT, SNEGSKA (reference sequence). Trimming shortened V by 2 bases and J by 5 bases, and 13 bases separated the two germline ends. The CDR3 spans 13 residues. The CDR3 loop reads CSARTQLYDEQYF. The DNA for the CDR3 is TGCAGTGCTAGAACGCAACTCTACGACGAGCAGTACTTC.

This clonotype was counted at least ten times. The gene calls are TRBV3-1 and TRBJ2-3; TRBD2 agrees at 11 bases. Germline V gives CDR1 LGHDT, CDR2 YNNKEL (reference sequence). The CDR3 extends over 15 amino acids. Trimming took 5 bases from V and 8 from J; bases not matched to a gene: 9. The chain's CDR3 is CASSSTSGIEATQYF. CDR3 in DNA: TGTGCCAGCAGCTCGACTAGCGGGATCGAAGCTACGCAGTATTTT.

The sample holds many counts of this clonotype. The rearrangement links TRBV7-3 to TRBJ2-7; 13 bases line up with TRBD2. The V segment lost 5 bases and the J segment 0 bases; nucleotides outside the gene matches: 10. There are 18 residues in the CDR3. Germline CDR1 is SGHTA and CDR2 is FQGTGA. The chain's CDR3 is CASSTGTSGDASSYEQYF. In DNA form, the CDR3 reads TGTGCCAGCAGCACCGGGACTAGCGGGGATGCCAGCTCCTACGAGCAGTACTTC.

The chain joins TRBV6-1 to TRBJ1-2; D may be TRBD1 (5 bases). This CDR3 has 15 amino acids. Germline CDR1 and CDR2: MNHNS and SASEGT. The V end lost 6 bases, the J end lost 8 bases, and 22 bases lay between the germline ends. This chain's CDR3 is CASRITGTLHGGYTF. DNA of the CDR3: TGTGCCAGCAGAATCACCGGGACTCTTCACGGGGGCTACACCTTC.

The chain is built from TRBV6-2 or TRBV6-3 and TRBJ2-1, with D perhaps matching TRBD1 or TRBD2 (5 bases each). The germline V gene encodes CDR1 MNHEY and CDR2 SVGEGT. The CDR3 is made up of 15 amino acids. The ends were cut back, 2 bases at V and 5 bases at J, with 13 bases in the middle. CDR3 sequence reads: CASSYRDGDHNEQFF. CDR3 in DNA: TGTGCCAGCAGTTACCGGGACGGGGACCACAATGAGCAGTTCTTC.

This clonotype was detected only a few times. The V and J genes are TRBV20-1 and TRBJ2-1; weak D call: TRBD2 (6 bases). The CDR3 has 14 amino acids. V lost 2 bases and J 2 bases, leaving 10 bases between the germline ends. Germline loops: CDR1 DFQATT, CDR2 SNEGSKA (reference sequence). CDR3 protein: CSARTSRTYNEQFF. Here the CDR3 DNA reads TGCAGTGCTAGAACTAGCAGAACCTACAATGAGCAGTTCTTC.

This clonotype was detected ten times or more. V and J are TRBV28 and TRBJ2-7; the D gene is possibly TRBD1 (5 bases). This CDR3 is 14 amino acids long. Germline-derived CDR1 and CDR2 are MDHEN and SYDVKM. V was pared by 7 bases and J by 4 bases, with 17 bases between. CDR3 nucleotide sequence: TGTGCCAGCACGCGGACAACACCGAAATACGAGCAGTACTTC. Protein product: CASTRTTPKYEQYF.

This clonotype showed up many times. The chain links TRBV20-1 to TRBJ2-7; 10 positions agree with TRBD2. Germline CDR1 and CDR2: DFQATT and SNEGSKA (reference sequence). J lost 7 bases, V lost 1 base, and 7 bases had no gene match. This CDR3 contains 14 residues. CDR3 region: CSARAPSGSKEQYF. The CDR3 coding sequence is TGCAGTGCTAGAGCGCCTAGCGGGAGTAAGGAGCAGTACTTC.

The sample holds one count of this clonotype. The chain has TRBV4-1 and TRBJ1-5; weak D call: TRBD1 (5 bases). The germline gives CDR1 MGHRA, CDR2 YSYEKL. The CDR3 is 16 amino acids. V was clipped by 1 base and J by 4 bases, with 14 bases between them. The CDR3 protein is CASSQVGEDANQPQHF. DNA for the CDR3: TGCGCCAGCAGCCAAGTAGGGGAGGACGCTAATCAGCCCCAGCATTTT.

This clonotype was recorded a few times. The chain combines TRBV5-8 with TRBJ1-5; possible D gene TRBD1, 5 bases. The germline V gene encodes CDR1 SGHTS and CDR2 YDEGEE. This CDR3 is 19 amino acids long. Trimming took 4 bases from V and 0 from J, leaving 23 bases between them. In nucleotides, the CDR3 is TGTGCCAGCAGCGATGCGCAGGGTACTGGGAGATATAGCAATCAGCCCCAGCATTTT. Translation gives CASSDAQGTGRYSNQPQHF.

In its sample, this clonotype was seen many times. The chain joins TRBV20-1 to TRBJ2-1; D is possibly TRBD2 (6 bases). The V end lost 3 bases, the J end lost 6 bases, and 21 bases lay between the germline ends. This CDR3 has 16 residues. CDR1 and CDR2 (germline): DFQATT, SNEGSKA (reference sequence). CDR3 protein: CSARASGRYRGNEQFF. Here the CDR3 DNA reads TGCAGTGCTAGGGCCAGCGGGCGGTATCGGGGCAATGAGCAGTTCTTC.

This clonotype came up many times. The chain has TRBV5-6 and TRBJ2-5; 8 bases map to TRBD2. V shed 1 base, J shed 5 bases, and the junction held 7 bases outside the gene matches. The CDR3 loop spans 15 amino acids. Germline loops: CDR1 SGHDT, CDR2 YYEEEE. The CDR3 is CASSLFNGREETQYF. The CDR3 DNA is TGTGCCAGCAGCTTGTTTAACGGGAGGGAGGAGACCCAGTACTTC. The entire variable domain, with the rest obtained from reference TRBV5-6 and TRBJ2-5, is as follows: DAGVTQSPTHLIKTRGQQVTLRCSPKSGHDTVSWYQQALGQGPQFIFQYYEEEERQRGNFPDRFSGHQFPNYSSELNVNALLLGDSALYLCASSLFNGREETQYFGPGTRLLVL.

The chain has TRBV6-1 and TRBJ1-2; D call uncertain. Germline V gene data show CDR1 as MNHNS and CDR2 as SASEGT. V was pared by 2 bases and J by 4 bases, with 8 bases between. CDR3 length equals 13 residues. The CDR3 DNA reads as TGTGCCAGCAGTGAAAATCAGGCCTATGGCTACACCTTC. Protein sequence: CASSENQAYGYTF.

The rearrangement joins TRBV3-1 to TRBJ2-7, with 10 nucleotides matching TRBD2. There are 16 residues in the CDR3. Per germline, CDR1 LGHDT and CDR2 YNNKEL (reference sequence). Trimming at V came to 1 base and at J to 5 bases, leaving 8 bases not matched to a gene. The CDR3 is CASSQGSGGRGDEQYF. As DNA, the CDR3 is TGTGCCAGCAGCCAAGGTAGCGGGGGGCGCGGGGACGAGCAGTACTTC.

This clonotype was picked up many times. One end of the junction does not line up with germline, which may come from a read error. This chain links TRBV6-2 or TRBV6-3 with TRBJ1-1; D gene uncertain. Germline assignment: CDR1 MNHEY and CDR2 SVGEGT. The CDR3 has 17 amino acids. CDR3 nucleotides: TGTACCAGCAGTTACATGGTCGGGGATCGGTTGAACACTGAAGCTTTCTTT. This gives the protein CTSSYMVGDRLNTEAFF.

This clonotype has at least ten counts. V usage is TRBV19 and J usage is TRBJ2-1, with 12 bases that match TRBD2. The junction had 10 bases not matched to a gene; V was cut back by 9 bases and J by 4 bases. The CDR3 sequence is 16 residues long. Germline loops: CDR1 LNHDA, CDR2 SQIVND (reference sequence). The CDR3 region has the DNA TGTGCCAGCTCGACTAGCGGGAGTTCGGTGTACAATGAGCAGTTCTTC. Amino acid sequence: CASSTSGSSVYNEQFF.